The rows below give T cell receptor beta chains drawn from one sample of a study of T cell changes during pregnancy in multiple sclerosis. Generated by immunoSEQ multiplex PCR, the TCRdb table keeps only in-frame clones and is missing some. The sample gives about 44,000 clones, roughly 95% of which show up once; about 0.89% is in the top ten. Material: peripheral blood, obtained in the second trimester of pregnancy. All receptors come from a female donor with multiple sclerosis, enrolled in a pregnancy study. CDR3s include the opening cysteine and the closing phenylalanine or tryptophan.

TRBJ2-5 | TRBV7-8 | CASSLEGKETQYF
TRBJ2-1 | TRBV9 | CASSAVASGGNEQFF
TRBJ2-1 | TRBV7-9 | CASSHISGTGGDEQFF
TRBJ2-7 | TRBV15 | CATSGETSGNDEQYF
TRBJ2-3 | TRBV7-3 | CASSPGIAGVGDTQYF
TRBJ1-3 | TRBV19 | CASHSGTGANTIYF
TRBJ2-7 | TRBV29-1 | CSVEGRQGGPYEQYF
TRBJ2-1 | TRBV9 | CASSPGYNEQFF
TRBJ2-1 | TRBV27 | CASKGFEREGNEQFF
TRBJ2-7 | TRBV13 | CASSLGRGRYEQYF